Listed here are 30 T cell receptor beta chains from one sample, sequenced in a study of cytomegalovirus exposure and HLA in healthy donors. The study ran its PCR with 60 Vbeta and 13 Jbeta primers. The method was immunoSEQ multiplex PCR; TCRdb's version includes in-frame clones alone and lacks a portion of them. The profile shows 100,000 or so clones, under 85% of them singletons. Material: PBMCs. The receptors were gathered from a woman aged 40-49 years in good health and CMV-seronegative.

This clone was counted a few times. The chain couples TRBV5-4 to TRBJ2-3, with 10 positions matching TRBD2. There are 17 residues in the CDR3. The V segment lost 0 bases and the J segment 3 bases; nucleotides outside the gene matches: 7. The germline CDR1 and CDR2 sequences are SGHNT and YYREEE (reference sequence). CDR3 nucleotide sequence: TGTGCCAGCAGCTTGGCGCTAGCGGGAGATATAACAGATACGCAGTATTTT. Translating it yields CASSLALAGDITDTQYF. The whole variable domain, remainder taken from reference TRBV5-4 and TRBJ2-3, is ETGVTQSPTHLIKTRGQQVTLRCSSQSGHNTVSWYQQALGQGPQFIFQYYREEENGRGNFPPRFSGLQFPNYSSELNVNALELDDSALYLCASSLALAGDITDTQYFGPGTRLTVL.

J is TRBJ1-2 and V is TRBV7-2; 11 bases line up with TRBD1. V lost 5 bases and J lost 4; bases outside the gene matches: 3. The CDR3 has 14 amino acids. Germline V gene sequence: CDR1 SGHTA, CDR2 FQGNSA. The CDR3 DNA reads as TGTGCCAGCAGCCAGGACAGGGGGCCCTATGGCTACACCTTC. Protein: CASSQDRGPYGYTF.

The rearrangement links TRBV7-9 to TRBJ1-2; 8 nucleotides agree with TRBD1. With 4 bases clipped from V and 5 bases from J, the junction kept 15 bases outside the gene matches. This CDR3 contains 17 residues. Germline CDR1 SEHNR, CDR2 FQNEAQ (reference sequence). In DNA form, the CDR3 reads TGTGCCAGCAGCTCCGTGGGACAGGTCCAGTCTAGGTATGGCTACACCTTC. The encoded protein is CASSSVGQVQSRYGYTF.

This rearrangement joins TRBV5-6 to TRBJ2-7; the D is unclear. The length of the CDR3 is 11 residues. Trimming took 7 bases from V and 3 from J, leaving 8 bases between them. Per the germline V gene, CDR1 is SGHDT and CDR2 is YYEEEE. For the CDR3, the DNA is TGTGCCAGCTCGCAGAACTACGAGCAGTACTTC. It translates to CASSQNYEQYF.

The chain uses TRBV7-9 and TRBJ2-1, with 15 nucleotides matching TRBD2. The CDR3 covers 15 residues. Germline values: CDR1 SEHNR, CDR2 FQNEAQ (reference sequence). With 5 bases clipped from V and 6 bases from J, the junction kept 2 bases outside the gene matches. CDR3 sequence reads: CASSPGLAGGNEQFF. The CDR3 DNA is TGTGCCAGCAGCCCGGGACTAGCGGGAGGCAATGAGCAGTTCTTC.

This rearrangement joins TRBV5-1 to TRBJ1-4, with a possible D match to TRBD1 (5 bases). The CDR3 totals 17 residues. CDR1 is SGHRS and CDR2 is YFSETQ in the germline V gene. V shed 3 bases and J shed 4 bases, with 19 bases lying between them. The CDR3 loop reads CASSSRSQEQVNEKLFF. CDR3 nucleotides: TGCGCCAGCAGCTCACGCTCACAGGAGCAGGTTAATGAAAAACTGTTTTTT.

With respect to this clone: The junction does not match germline at one end; this may be a read error. V usage is TRBV10-3 and J usage is TRBJ2-3; tentative D call: TRBD2 (5 bases). Germline V gene data show CDR1 as ENHRY and CDR2 as SYGVKD. The CDR3 has 15 residues. As DNA, the CDR3 is TGTGCCATCAGGGAGTCGGCTGCGGAGGCAGATACGCAGTATTTT. It yields the protein CAIRESAAEADTQYF.

V and J are TRBV30 and TRBJ2-4, with TRBD2 as a possible D gene (6 bases). Trimming took 3 bases from V and 5 from J, leaving 11 bases between them. Germline loops: CDR1 GTSNPN, CDR2 SVGIG (reference sequence). The CDR3 runs 13 residues. The CDR3 coding sequence is TGTGCCTGGAGCGGGGGACTGCAAAACATTCAGTACTTC. Translation: CAWSGGLQNIQYF.

The chain couples TRBV6-5 to TRBJ2-3; D gene uncertain. Trimming cost V 5 bases and J 0 bases, with 9 bases left between them. The CDR3 has 14 amino acids. Germline V gene sequence: CDR1 MNHEY, CDR2 SVGAGI. The CDR3 loop reads CASSELHSTDTQYF. The DNA for the CDR3 is TGTGCCAGCAGTGAACTGCATAGCACAGATACGCAGTATTTT.

In this sample, this clone is medium-sized. The chain employs TRBV19 and TRBJ1-4; D possibly corresponds to TRBD1 (5 bases). CDR3 length: 16 residues. Germline V gene data show CDR1 as LNHDA and CDR2 as SQIVND (reference sequence). The V and J ends lost 1 base and 0 bases respectively, with 9 bases between them. The CDR3 loop is CASSIVPGTTNEKLFF. The CDR3 DNA sequence: TGTGCCAGTAGTATAGTACCAGGGACAACTAATGAAAAACTGTTTTTT.

This chain connects TRBV9 to TRBJ1-4; 9 bases agree with TRBD1. CDR1 and CDR2 (germline): SGDLS, YYNGEE. The CDR3 has 15 residues. The trim removed 2 bases at V and 5 bases at J, leaving 4 bases unmatched. The CDR3 nucleotides are TGTGCCAGCAGCGTTCGGACAGGGGAGAATGAAAAACTGTTTTTT. Translation: CASSVRTGENEKLFF. Combining the CDR3 with reference TRBV9 and TRBJ1-4 gives the whole variable domain DSGVTQTPKHLITATGQRVTLRCSPRSGDLSVYWYQQSLDQGLQFLIQYYNGEERAKGNILERFSAQQFPDLHSELNLSSLELGDSALYFCASSVRTGENEKLFFGSGTQLSVL.

The chain is built from TRBV7-2 and TRBJ1-5; D remains ambiguous. The CDR3 consists of 14 residues. The V gene's germline CDR1 is SGHTA and CDR2 FQGNSA. Deletions cut 1 base from V and 0 bases from J, with 4 bases between. CDR3 loop: CASSLGYSNQPQHF. The CDR3 DNA follows: TGTGCCAGCAGCTTAGGTTATAGCAATCAGCCCCAGCATTTT.

The rearrangement links TRBV2 to TRBJ1-2, with TRBD1 identical over 9 bases. CDR1 is SNHLY, CDR2 FYNNEI, per germline. The CDR3 covers 17 residues. The ends lost 4 bases at V and 6 bases at J; junction bases unmatched: 15. The CDR3 sequence: CASSASLRGTGTNGYTF. The CDR3 DNA follows: TGTGCCAGCAGTGCCTCTCTCCGTGGGACAGGGACGAATGGCTACACCTTC.

CDR3 sequence (DNA): TGTGCCAGCCCAGCTTCGCCGGAGACTAGTCCCCAGGGGTTCTTC. It specifies CASPASPETSPQGFF. V and J are TRBV5-4 and TRBJ2-1, with a possible D match to TRBD2 (6 bases). The germline gives CDR1 SGHNT, CDR2 YYREEE (reference sequence). This CDR3 contains 15 residues. The ends were cut back, 7 bases at V and 15 bases at J, with 29 bases in the middle.

The chain combines TRBV20-1 with TRBJ1-3; D is unclear. The germline V gene has CDR1 DFQATT and CDR2 SNEGSKA (reference sequence). V lost 5 bases and J lost 4, with 6 bases in between. The CDR3 covers 11 residues. This CDR3 is CSAPRGNTIYF. CDR3 nucleotides: TGCAGTGCTCCGCGGGGAAACACCATATATTTT.

The chain recombines TRBV6-5 with TRBJ2-2, with no clear D. The CDR3 covers 14 residues. CDR1 and CDR2 (germline): MNHEY, SVGAGI. V was clipped by 4 bases and J by 0 bases, with 6 bases between them. The CDR3 DNA sequence: TGTGCCAGCAGTTTCAGGACGAACACCGGGGAGCTGTTTTTT. This translates into CASSFRTNTGELFF.

The chain joins TRBV6-5 to TRBJ2-4; no firm D call. V lost 0 bases to trimming and J lost 3 bases, with 9 bases between them. Germline V gene lookup returns CDR1 MNHEY and CDR2 SVGAGI. This CDR3 comprises 15 residues. The CDR3 sequence is CASSYSGFGKNIQYF. The CDR3 nucleotides are TGTGCCAGCAGTTACTCCGGGTTTGGCAAAAACATTCAGTACTTC.

The chain uses TRBV28 and TRBJ1-2, with 8 bases matching TRBD1. Germline trimming cut 8 bases from V and 4 bases from J; bases unmatched to any gene: 9. The CDR3 length is 14 residues. The V gene's germline CDR1 is MDHEN and CDR2 SYDVKM. The CDR3 spells CASDRTGKSYGYTF. The CDR3 DNA reads TGTGCCAGCGATAGGACAGGGAAGAGCTATGGCTACACCTTC.

V is TRBV29-1 and J is TRBJ2-7; 11 bases map to TRBD1. Germline CDR1 SQVTM, CDR2 ANQGSEA. The CDR3 loop spans 15 amino acids. The V segment lost 0 bases and the J segment 6 bases; nucleotides outside the gene matches: 7. CDR3 sequence (DNA): TGCAGCGTTGAAGATCCGGGGACAGGGGGTGTCGAGCAGTACTTC. Translated: CSVEDPGTGGVEQYF.

The chain links TRBV7-9 to TRBJ2-4; the match to TRBD1 covers 10 bases. CDR3 size: 16 residues. V trimming: 4 bases; J trimming: 9 bases; junction bases outside the gene matches: 12. The germline V gene has CDR1 SEHNR and CDR2 FQNEAQ (reference sequence). The DNA of the CDR3 is TGTGCCAGCAGCTGGAACCGGGACAGGGGAATAGGCATTCAGTACTTC. It translates to CASSWNRDRGIGIQYF.

The chain has TRBV11-2 and TRBJ2-5; possibly TRBD1 for D (5 bases). This CDR3 has 13 residues. The germline V and J ends were trimmed by 0 bases and 5 bases, with 7 bases remaining between them. Germline V CDR1 and CDR2: SGHAT, FQNNGV. In nucleotides, the CDR3 is TGTGCCAGCAGCTTAGACAGGGTTGAGACCCAGTACTTC. It translates to CASSLDRVETQYF.

This rearrangement joins TRBV29-1 to TRBJ1-4, with a weak D call TRBD1 (6 bases). The CDR3 runs to 13 residues. The V end lost 5 bases, the J end lost 3 bases, and 10 bases lay between the germline ends. The V gene's germline CDR1 is SQVTM and CDR2 ANQGSEA. This chain's CDR3 is CSVKQGSNEKLFF. For the CDR3, the DNA is TGCAGCGTTAAACAGGGATCTAATGAAAAACTGTTTTTT. Filled out from reference TRBV29-1 and TRBJ1-4, the complete variable domain reads SAVISQKPSRDICQRGTSLTIQCQVDSQVTMMFWYRQQPGQSLTLIATANQGSEATYESGFVIDKFPISRPNLTFSTLTVSNMSPEDSSIYLCSVKQGSNEKLFFGSGTQLSVL.

This chain joins TRBV28 and TRBJ2-5, with 11 bases identical to TRBD2. The end of the DNA is better explained by TRBJ2-7, so the J call may be wrong. The CDR3 length is 13 residues. Germline CDR1 reads MDHEN; CDR2 reads SYDVKM. The DNA of the CDR3 is TGTGCCAGCCGTAGCGGGAGGGCTTACGAGCAGTACTTC. Translating it yields CASRSGRAYEQYF.

Points on this clone: Relative to the germline gene, one junction end is altered; a read error may explain this. The genes are TRBV5-4 and TRBJ2-2; 7 positions agree with TRBD1. The CDR3 totals 15 residues. CDR1 and CDR2 from the germline V gene are SGHNT and YYREEE (reference sequence). Written as DNA, the CDR3 is TGTGCCAGCAGCTTGGTACAGGGGAACGCCGGGGAGCTGTTTTTT. Translated: CASSLVQGNAGELFF.

The chain recombines TRBV6-1 with TRBJ2-2; D is ambiguous. V lost 6 bases, J lost 1 base, and 9 bases lay in between. The CDR3 is made up of 14 amino acids. CDR1 is MNHNS and CDR2 is SASEGT in the germline V gene. The CDR3 here is CASSSLRNTGELFF. Written as DNA, the CDR3 is TGTGCCAGCAGCTCCCTCCGGAACACCGGGGAGCTGTTTTTT.

This clone was counted a few times. V usage is TRBV2 and J usage is TRBJ2-3, with 7 bases lining up with TRBD2. The junction had 5 bases not matched to a gene; V was cut back by 5 bases and J by 0 bases. Germline V CDR1 and CDR2: SNHLY, FYNNEI. The CDR3 is made up of 15 amino acids. The CDR3 loop is CASSRLAASTDTQYF. DNA for the CDR3: TGTGCCAGCAGTCGCCTAGCGGCTAGCACAGATACGCAGTATTTT.

J is TRBJ2-1 and V is TRBV29-1, with D uncertain. Germline loops: CDR1 SQVTM, CDR2 ANQGSEA. Trimming pared 4 bases from V and 10 bases from J, leaving 8 bases between. The CDR3 is 10 residues long. For the CDR3, the DNA is TGCAGCGTTGGTCGAGTCGAGCAGTTCTTC. Translation: CSVGRVEQFF.

The sample holds one count of this clone. The chain employs TRBV2 and TRBJ2-7; D possibly corresponds to TRBD1 (6 bases). Per the germline V gene, CDR1 is SNHLY and CDR2 is FYNNEI. Trimming removed 8 bases at V and 1 base at J, with 15 bases between. The CDR3 is 14 amino acids. The CDR3 region is CASPSAGQSYEQYF. In DNA form, the CDR3 reads TGTGCCAGCCCATCCGCAGGACAGTCCTACGAGCAGTACTTC. Looking up the rest from reference TRBV2 and TRBJ2-7 gives the full variable domain: EPEVTQTPSHQVTQMGQEVILRCVPISNHLYFYWYRQILGQKVEFLVSFYNNEISEKSEIFDDQFSVERPDGSNFTLKIRSTKLEDSAMYFCASPSAGQSYEQYFGPGTRLTVT.

The genes are TRBV5-6 and TRBJ2-3, with TRBD1 as a possible D gene (6 bases). CDR3 size: 15 residues. The germline gives CDR1 SGHDT, CDR2 YYEEEE. The V end was cut by 0 bases, the J end by 1 base, with 9 bases between. CDR3: CASSLVGAGTDTQYF. Written as DNA, the CDR3 is TGTGCCAGCAGCTTGGTGGGGGCGGGCACAGATACGCAGTATTTT.

The gene calls are TRBV6-6 and TRBJ1-1; D may be TRBD1 (6 bases). The V end was cut by 0 bases, the J end by 4 bases, with 9 bases between. CDR3 size: 14 residues. CDR1 MNHNY and CDR2 SVGAGI come from the germline V gene (reference sequence). The CDR3 DNA is TGTGCCAGCAGTTACTCGAGGGGGAGCACTGAAGCTTTCTTT. Amino acid sequence: CASSYSRGSTEAFF.